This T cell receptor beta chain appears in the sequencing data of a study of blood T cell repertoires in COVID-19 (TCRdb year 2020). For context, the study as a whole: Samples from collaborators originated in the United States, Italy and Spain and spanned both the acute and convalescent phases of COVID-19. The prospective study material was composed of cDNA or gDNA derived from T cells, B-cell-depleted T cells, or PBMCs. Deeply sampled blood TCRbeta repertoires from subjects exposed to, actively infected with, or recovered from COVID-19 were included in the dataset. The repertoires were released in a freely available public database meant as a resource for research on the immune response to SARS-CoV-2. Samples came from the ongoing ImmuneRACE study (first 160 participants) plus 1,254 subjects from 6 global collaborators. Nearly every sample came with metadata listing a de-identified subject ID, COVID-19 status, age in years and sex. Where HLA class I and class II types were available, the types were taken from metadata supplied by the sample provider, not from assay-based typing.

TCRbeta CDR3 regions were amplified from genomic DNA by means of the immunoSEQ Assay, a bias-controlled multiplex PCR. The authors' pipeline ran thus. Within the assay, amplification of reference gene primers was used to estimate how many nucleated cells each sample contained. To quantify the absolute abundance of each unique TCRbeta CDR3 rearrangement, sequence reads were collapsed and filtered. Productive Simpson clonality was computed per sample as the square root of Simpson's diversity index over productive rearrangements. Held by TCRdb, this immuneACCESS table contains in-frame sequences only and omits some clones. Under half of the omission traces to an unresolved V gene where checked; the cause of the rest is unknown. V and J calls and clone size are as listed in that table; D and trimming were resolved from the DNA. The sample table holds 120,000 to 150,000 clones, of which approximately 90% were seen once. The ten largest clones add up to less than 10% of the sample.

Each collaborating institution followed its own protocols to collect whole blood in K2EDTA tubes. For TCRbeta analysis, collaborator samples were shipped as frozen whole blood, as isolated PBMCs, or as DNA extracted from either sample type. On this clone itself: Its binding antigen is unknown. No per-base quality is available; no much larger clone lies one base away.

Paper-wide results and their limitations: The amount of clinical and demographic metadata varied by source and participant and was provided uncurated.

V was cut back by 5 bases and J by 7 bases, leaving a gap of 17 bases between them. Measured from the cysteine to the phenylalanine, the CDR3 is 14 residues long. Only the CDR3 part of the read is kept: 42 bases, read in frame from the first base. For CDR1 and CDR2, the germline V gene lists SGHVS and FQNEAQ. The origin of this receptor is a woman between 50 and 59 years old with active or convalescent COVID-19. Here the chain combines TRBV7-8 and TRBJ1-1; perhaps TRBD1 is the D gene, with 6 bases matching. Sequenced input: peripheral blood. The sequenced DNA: TGTGCCAGCAGCCCCCGGACAGAGAGAGTTGAAGCTTTCTTT. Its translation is CASSPRTERVEAFF.